Listed below are T cell receptor beta chains from one sample, sequenced in a study of T cell changes during pregnancy in multiple sclerosis. Method: immunoSEQ multiplex PCR; TCRdb's copy keeps in-frame clones and lacks some. This table holds fewer than 70,000 clones, around nine tenths found once. The input for sequencing was peripheral blood, taken in the second trimester of pregnancy. These receptors came from a female donor with multiple sclerosis, enrolled in a pregnancy study. Both conserved end residues are part of each CDR3. D genes are given only for firm matches. Clone size is stated in some rows and not others, as once, few, many or a class when expanded.

d_gene: -
v_gene: TRBV6-5
j_gene: TRBJ1-3
abundance: -
CDR3nt: TGTGCCAGCAGTTTGAGGGGGAGTGGTGGAAACACCATATATTTT
CDR3aa: CASSLRGSGGNTIYF

d_gene: -
v_gene: TRBV4-2
j_gene: TRBJ2-2
abundance: -
CDR3nt: TGTGCCAGCAGCCAAGCGGGAGTGGCCACCGGGGAGCTGTTTTTT
CDR3aa: CASSQAGVATGELFF

d_gene: -
v_gene: TRBV27
j_gene: TRBJ1-1
abundance: -
CDR3nt: TGTGCCAGCAGTTTATTTTCGGGGGTTAGGGGTACTGAAGCTTTCTTT
CDR3aa: CASSLFSGVRGTEAFF

d_gene: -
v_gene: TRBV19
j_gene: TRBJ1-3
abundance: -
CDR3nt: TGTGCCAGTAGTGCTCGGACAATAGGAAACACCATATATTTT
CDR3aa: CASSARTIGNTIYF

d_gene: TRBD2
v_gene: TRBV7-9
j_gene: TRBJ2-7
abundance: -
CDR3nt: TGTGCCAGCAGCTTAGCGGCGGGGGTAGCCTACGAGCAGTACTTC
CDR3aa: CASSLAAGVAYEQYF

d_gene: -
v_gene: TRBV6-1
j_gene: TRBJ2-5
abundance: -
CDR3nt: TGTGCCAGCAGTGGGCTACAGGGCGTCGGGTCGGAGACCCAGTACTTC
CDR3aa: CASSGLQGVGSETQYF

d_gene: -
v_gene: TRBV12-5
j_gene: TRBJ1-1
abundance: -
CDR3nt: TGTGCTAGTGGTTTGGCCCCGGTCACTGAAGCTTTCTTT
CDR3aa: CASGLAPVTEAFF

d_gene: TRBD1
v_gene: TRBV4-2
j_gene: TRBJ1-2
abundance: once
CDR3nt: TGTGCCAGCAGCCAAGAATACAGGGGGTGGGGGGGCTACACCTTC
CDR3aa: CASSQEYRGWGGYTF

d_gene: TRBD1
v_gene: TRBV27
j_gene: TRBJ2-7
abundance: -
CDR3nt: TGTGCCAGCAGTTCCACACTCTGGATCGACAGGGTCGACGAGCAGTACTTC
CDR3aa: CASSSTLWIDRVDEQYF

d_gene: -
v_gene: TRBV11-3
j_gene: TRBJ1-5
abundance: -
CDR3nt: TGTGCCAGCAGCTTCTCTCGAGGGACATATTATAGCAATCAGCCCCAGCATTTT
CDR3aa: CASSFSRGTYYSNQPQHF

d_gene: TRBD2
v_gene: TRBV28
j_gene: TRBJ2-4
abundance: -
CDR3nt: TGTGCCAGCAGTTTTTCTGGGGGGGAGAAAAACATTCAGTACTTC
CDR3aa: CASSFSGGEKNIQYF

d_gene: TRBD1
v_gene: TRBV13
j_gene: TRBJ1-2
abundance: -
CDR3nt: TGTGCCAGCAGCTCGCCCGACAGGGACTATGGCTACACCTTC
CDR3aa: CASSSPDRDYGYTF

d_gene: TRBD2
v_gene: TRBV2
j_gene: TRBJ2-7
abundance: -
CDR3nt: TGTGCCAGCAGCCAAGGACTAGCGGGAGGAATCTACGAGCAGTACTTC
CDR3aa: CASSQGLAGGIYEQYF

d_gene: -
v_gene: TRBV21-1
j_gene: TRBJ1-2
abundance: -
CDR3nt: TGTGCCAGCAGCAAAGAAGCAGGGGACTATGGCTACACCTTC
CDR3aa: CASSKEAGDYGYTF

d_gene: -
v_gene: TRBV7-9
j_gene: TRBJ1-5
abundance: -
CDR3nt: TGTGCCAGCAGCTCAACAGGGAATAGCAATCAGCCCCAGCATTTT
CDR3aa: CASSSTGNSNQPQHF

d_gene: TRBD2
v_gene: TRBV9
j_gene: TRBJ2-1
abundance: once
CDR3nt: TGTGCCAGCAGCGTCCCCTCTAGCGGGTCCCATGAGCAGTTCTTC
CDR3aa: CASSVPSSGSHEQFF

d_gene: -
v_gene: TRBV5-1
j_gene: TRBJ2-1
abundance: -
CDR3nt: TGCGCCAGCAGCTTGTTAGACAATGAGCAGTTCTTC
CDR3aa: CASSLLDNEQFF

d_gene: -
v_gene: TRBV13
j_gene: TRBJ2-1
abundance: -
CDR3nt: TGTGCCAGCAGCTTAGGGAGGGCCGGCCTCAATGAGCAGTTCTTC
CDR3aa: CASSLGRAGLNEQFF

d_gene: TRBD1
v_gene: TRBV30
j_gene: TRBJ1-2
abundance: once
CDR3nt: TGTGCCTGGAGGGGCGCCCCGGGACAGGGGGTCTATGGCTACACCTTC
CDR3aa: CAWRGAPGQGVYGYTF

d_gene: TRBD1
v_gene: TRBV18
j_gene: TRBJ2-7
abundance: -
CDR3nt: TGTGCCAGCTCACCGGGACGGACAGGGCCAAACGAGCAGTACTTC
CDR3aa: CASSPGRTGPNEQYF

d_gene: TRBD1
v_gene: TRBV13
j_gene: TRBJ2-1
abundance: once
CDR3nt: TGTGCCAGCAGCAAAACCTGGGACAGGGGGGACAATGAGCAGTTCTTC
CDR3aa: CASSKTWDRGDNEQFF

d_gene: -
v_gene: TRBV6-5
j_gene: TRBJ1-2
abundance: -
CDR3nt: TGTGCCAGCAGTTTGGGCGGGGGCGCAGGCTATGGCTACACCTTC
CDR3aa: CASSLGGGAGYGYTF

d_gene: TRBD2
v_gene: TRBV7-2
j_gene: TRBJ2-2
abundance: -
CDR3nt: TGTGCCAGCAGCTTTGCGACAGAGGGCGGGAGCTACACCGGGGAGCTGTTTTTT
CDR3aa: CASSFATEGGSYTGELFF

d_gene: TRBD1
v_gene: TRBV4-2
j_gene: TRBJ1-1
abundance: -
CDR3nt: TGTGCCAGCAGCCAAAGGGACAGAATGAACACTGAAGCTTTCTTT
CDR3aa: CASSQRDRMNTEAFF

d_gene: -
v_gene: TRBV2
j_gene: TRBJ1-1
abundance: -
CDR3nt: TGTGCCAGCACCGCGGGGGCCCAGAACACTGAAGCTTTCTTT
CDR3aa: CASTAGAQNTEAFF